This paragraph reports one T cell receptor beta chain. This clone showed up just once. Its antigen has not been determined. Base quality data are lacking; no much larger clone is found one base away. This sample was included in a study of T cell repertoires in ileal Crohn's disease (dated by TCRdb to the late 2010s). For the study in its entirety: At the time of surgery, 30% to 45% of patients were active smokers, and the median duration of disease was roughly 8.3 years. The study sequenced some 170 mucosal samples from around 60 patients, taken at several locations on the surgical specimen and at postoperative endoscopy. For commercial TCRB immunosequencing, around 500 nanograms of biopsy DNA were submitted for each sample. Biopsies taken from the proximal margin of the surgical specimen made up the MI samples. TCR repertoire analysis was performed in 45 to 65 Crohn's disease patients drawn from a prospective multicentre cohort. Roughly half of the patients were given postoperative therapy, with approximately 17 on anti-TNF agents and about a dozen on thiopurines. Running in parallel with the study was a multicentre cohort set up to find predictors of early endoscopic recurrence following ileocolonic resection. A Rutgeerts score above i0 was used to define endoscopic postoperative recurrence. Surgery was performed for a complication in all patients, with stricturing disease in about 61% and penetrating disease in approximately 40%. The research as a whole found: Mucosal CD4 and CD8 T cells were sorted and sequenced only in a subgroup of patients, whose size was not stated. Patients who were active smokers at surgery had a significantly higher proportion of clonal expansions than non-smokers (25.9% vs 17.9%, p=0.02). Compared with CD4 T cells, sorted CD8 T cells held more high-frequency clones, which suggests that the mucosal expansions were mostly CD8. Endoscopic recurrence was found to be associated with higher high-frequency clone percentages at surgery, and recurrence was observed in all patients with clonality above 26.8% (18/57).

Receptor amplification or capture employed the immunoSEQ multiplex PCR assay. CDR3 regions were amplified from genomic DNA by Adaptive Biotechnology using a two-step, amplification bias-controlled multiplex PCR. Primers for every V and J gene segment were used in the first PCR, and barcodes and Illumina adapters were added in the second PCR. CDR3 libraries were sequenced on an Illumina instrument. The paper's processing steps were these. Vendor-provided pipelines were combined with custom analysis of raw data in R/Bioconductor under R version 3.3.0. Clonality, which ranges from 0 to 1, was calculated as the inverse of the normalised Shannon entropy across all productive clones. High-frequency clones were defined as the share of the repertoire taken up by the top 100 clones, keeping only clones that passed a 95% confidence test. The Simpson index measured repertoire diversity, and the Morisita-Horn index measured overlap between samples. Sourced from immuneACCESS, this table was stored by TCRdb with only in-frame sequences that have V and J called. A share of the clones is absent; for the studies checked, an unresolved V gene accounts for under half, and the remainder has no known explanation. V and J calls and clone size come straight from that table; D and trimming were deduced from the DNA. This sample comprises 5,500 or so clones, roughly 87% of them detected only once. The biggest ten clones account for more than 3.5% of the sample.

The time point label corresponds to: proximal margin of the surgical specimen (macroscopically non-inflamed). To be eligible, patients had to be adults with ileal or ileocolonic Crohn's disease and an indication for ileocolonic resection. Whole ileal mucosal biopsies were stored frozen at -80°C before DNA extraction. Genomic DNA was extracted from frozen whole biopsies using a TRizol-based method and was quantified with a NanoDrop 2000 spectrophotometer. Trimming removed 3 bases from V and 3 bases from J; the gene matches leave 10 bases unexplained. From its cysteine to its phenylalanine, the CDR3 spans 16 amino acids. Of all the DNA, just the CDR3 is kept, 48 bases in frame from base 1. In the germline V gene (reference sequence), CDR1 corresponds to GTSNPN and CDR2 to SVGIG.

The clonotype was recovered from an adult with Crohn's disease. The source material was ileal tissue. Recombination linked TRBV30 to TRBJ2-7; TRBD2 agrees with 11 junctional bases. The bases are TGTGCCTGGAGACCAAGGTCCGGGACTAGCGGCTACGAGCAGTACTTC. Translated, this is CAWRPRSGTSGYEQYF.